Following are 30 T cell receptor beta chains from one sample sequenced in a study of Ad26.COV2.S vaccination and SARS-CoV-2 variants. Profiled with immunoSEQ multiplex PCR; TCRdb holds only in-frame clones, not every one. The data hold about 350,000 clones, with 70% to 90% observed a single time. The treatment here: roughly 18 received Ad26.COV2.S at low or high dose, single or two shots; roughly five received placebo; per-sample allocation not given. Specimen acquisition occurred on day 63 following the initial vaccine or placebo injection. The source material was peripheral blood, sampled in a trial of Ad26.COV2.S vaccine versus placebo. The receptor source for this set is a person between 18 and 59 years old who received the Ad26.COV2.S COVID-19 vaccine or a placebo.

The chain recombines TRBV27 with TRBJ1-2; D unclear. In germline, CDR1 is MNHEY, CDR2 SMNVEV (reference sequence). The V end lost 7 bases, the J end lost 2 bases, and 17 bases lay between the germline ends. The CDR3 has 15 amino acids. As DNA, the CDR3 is TGTGCCAGCACCTCTAAGCCGAAGTCCAACTATGGCTACACCTTC. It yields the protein CASTSKPKSNYGYTF.

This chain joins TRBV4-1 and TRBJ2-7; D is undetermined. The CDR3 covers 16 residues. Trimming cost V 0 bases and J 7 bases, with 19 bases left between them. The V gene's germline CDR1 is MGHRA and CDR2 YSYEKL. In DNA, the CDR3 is TGCGCCAGCAGCCAAGACCCGCAGGCAGTCTCCTCGGAGCAGTACTTC. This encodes CASSQDPQAVSSEQYF.

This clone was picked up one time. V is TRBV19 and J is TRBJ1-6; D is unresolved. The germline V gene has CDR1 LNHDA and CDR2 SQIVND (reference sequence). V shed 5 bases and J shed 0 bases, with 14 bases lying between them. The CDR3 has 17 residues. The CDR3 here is CASSSRTGSSYNSPLHF. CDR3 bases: TGTGCCAGTAGTTCACGGACGGGGAGCTCCTATAATTCACCCCTCCACTTT.

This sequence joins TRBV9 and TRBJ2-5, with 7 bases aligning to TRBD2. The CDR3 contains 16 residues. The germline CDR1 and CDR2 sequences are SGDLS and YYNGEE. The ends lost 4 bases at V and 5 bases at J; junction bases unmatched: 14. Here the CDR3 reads CASSPRRLAGLETQYF. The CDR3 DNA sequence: TGTGCCAGCAGCCCCAGAAGACTAGCTGGTTTGGAGACCCAGTACTTC.

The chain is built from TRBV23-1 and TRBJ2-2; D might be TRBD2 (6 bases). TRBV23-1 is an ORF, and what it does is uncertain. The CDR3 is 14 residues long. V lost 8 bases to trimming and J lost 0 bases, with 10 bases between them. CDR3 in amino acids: CASGGLANTGELFF. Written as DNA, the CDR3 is TGCGCCAGCGGGGGACTCGCGAACACCGGGGAGCTGTTTTTT.

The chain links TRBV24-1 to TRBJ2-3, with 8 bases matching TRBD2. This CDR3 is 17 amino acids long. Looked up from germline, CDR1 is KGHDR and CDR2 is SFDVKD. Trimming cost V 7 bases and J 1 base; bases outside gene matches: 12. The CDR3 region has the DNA TGTGCCACCAGCTCGGGCGGGGGGCCGAAAGGCACAGATACGCAGTATTTT. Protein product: CATSSGGGPKGTDTQYF.

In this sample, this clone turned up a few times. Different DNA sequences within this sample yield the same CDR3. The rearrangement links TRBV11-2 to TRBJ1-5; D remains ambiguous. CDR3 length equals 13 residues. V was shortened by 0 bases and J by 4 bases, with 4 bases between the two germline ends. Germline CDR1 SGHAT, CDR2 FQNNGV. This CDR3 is CASSLDFNQPQHF. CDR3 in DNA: TGTGCCAGCAGCTTAGATTTTAATCAGCCCCAGCATTTT. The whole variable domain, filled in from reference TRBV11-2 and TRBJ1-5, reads EAGVAQSPRYKIIEKRQSVAFWCNPISGHATLYWYQQILGQGPKLLIQFQNNGVVDDSQLPKDRFSAERLKGVDSTLKIQPAKLEDSAVYLCASSLDFNQPQHFGDGTRLSIL.

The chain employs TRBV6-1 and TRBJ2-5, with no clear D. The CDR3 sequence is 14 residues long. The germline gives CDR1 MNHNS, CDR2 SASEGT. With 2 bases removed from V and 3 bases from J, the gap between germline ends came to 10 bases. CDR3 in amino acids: CASSENRNEETQYF. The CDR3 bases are TGTGCCAGCAGTGAAAATCGGAATGAAGAGACCCAGTACTTC.

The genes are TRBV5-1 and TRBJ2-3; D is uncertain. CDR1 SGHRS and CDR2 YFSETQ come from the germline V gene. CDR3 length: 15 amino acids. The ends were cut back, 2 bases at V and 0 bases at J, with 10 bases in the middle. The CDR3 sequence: CASSLTDLSTDTQYF. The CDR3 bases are TGCGCCAGCAGCTTAACCGACCTTAGCACAGATACGCAGTATTTT.

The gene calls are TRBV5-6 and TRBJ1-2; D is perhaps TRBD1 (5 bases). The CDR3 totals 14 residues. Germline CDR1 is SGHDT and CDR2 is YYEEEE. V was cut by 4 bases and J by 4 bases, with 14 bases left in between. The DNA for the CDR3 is TGTGCCAGCAGCCCGGATAGGGGACTCTATGGCTACACCTTC. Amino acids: CASSPDRGLYGYTF.

CDR3 sequence reads: CASSFQTGSGANVLTF. The DNA of the CDR3 is TGTGCCAGCAGCTTCCAGACAGGCTCTGGGGCCAACGTCCTGACTTTC. This chain connects TRBV11-2 to TRBJ2-6, with D possibly matching TRBD1 (6 bases). The CDR3 is 16 amino acids. The germline CDR1 and CDR2 sequences are SGHAT and FQNNGV. V lost 3 bases and J 0 bases, leaving 9 bases between the germline ends.

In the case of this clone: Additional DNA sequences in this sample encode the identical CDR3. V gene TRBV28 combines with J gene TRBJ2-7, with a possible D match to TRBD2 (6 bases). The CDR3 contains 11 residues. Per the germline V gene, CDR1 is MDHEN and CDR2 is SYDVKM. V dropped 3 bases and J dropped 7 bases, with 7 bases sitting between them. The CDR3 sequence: CASSLGREQYF. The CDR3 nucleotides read TGTGCCAGCAGTTTGGGGAGGGAGCAGTACTTC.

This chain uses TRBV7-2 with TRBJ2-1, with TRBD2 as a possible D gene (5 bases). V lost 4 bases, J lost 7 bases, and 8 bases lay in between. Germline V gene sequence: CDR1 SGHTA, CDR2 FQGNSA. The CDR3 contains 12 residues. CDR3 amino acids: CASSYWRNEQFF. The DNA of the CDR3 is TGTGCCAGCAGCTATTGGAGGAATGAGCAGTTCTTC.

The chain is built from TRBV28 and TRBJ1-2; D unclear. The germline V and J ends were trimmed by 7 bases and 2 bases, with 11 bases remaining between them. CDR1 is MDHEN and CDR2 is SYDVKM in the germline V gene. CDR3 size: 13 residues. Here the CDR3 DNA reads TGTGCCAGCACCCAAGCCCACAACTATGGCTACACCTTC. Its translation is CASTQAHNYGYTF.

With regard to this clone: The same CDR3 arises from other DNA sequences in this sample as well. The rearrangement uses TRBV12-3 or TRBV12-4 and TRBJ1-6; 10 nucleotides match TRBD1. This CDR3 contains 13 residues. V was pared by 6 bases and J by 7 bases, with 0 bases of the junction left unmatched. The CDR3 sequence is CASRGQGNSPLHF. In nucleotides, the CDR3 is TGTGCCAGCAGGGGACAGGGGAATTCACCCCTCCACTTT.

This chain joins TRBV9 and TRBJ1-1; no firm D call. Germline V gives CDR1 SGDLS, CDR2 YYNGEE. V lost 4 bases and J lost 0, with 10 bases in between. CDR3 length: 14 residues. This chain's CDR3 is CASSPHVVNTEAFF. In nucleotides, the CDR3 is TGTGCCAGCAGCCCCCACGTGGTGAACACTGAAGCTTTCTTT.

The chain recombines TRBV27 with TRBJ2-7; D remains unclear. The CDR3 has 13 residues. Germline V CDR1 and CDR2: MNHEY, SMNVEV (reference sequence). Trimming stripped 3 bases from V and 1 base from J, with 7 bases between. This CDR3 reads CASSFQRSYEQYF. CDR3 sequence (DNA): TGTGCCAGCAGTTTCCAAAGGTCCTACGAGCAGTACTTC.

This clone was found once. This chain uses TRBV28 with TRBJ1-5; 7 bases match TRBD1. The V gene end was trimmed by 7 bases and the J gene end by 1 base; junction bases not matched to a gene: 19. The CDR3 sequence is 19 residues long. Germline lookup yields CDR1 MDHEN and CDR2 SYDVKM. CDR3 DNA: TGTGCCAGCACCACGGCGGCAGGGGGTAGTTCATTGAGCAATCAGCCCCAGCATTTT. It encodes CASTTAAGGSSLSNQPQHF.

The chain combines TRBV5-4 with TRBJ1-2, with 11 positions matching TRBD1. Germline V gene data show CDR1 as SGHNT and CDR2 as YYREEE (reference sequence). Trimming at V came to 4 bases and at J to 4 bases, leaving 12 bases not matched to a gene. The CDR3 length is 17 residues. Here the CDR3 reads CASSIGQGAVRPYGYTF. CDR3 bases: TGTGCCAGCAGCATAGGACAGGGGGCCGTTCGTCCCTATGGCTACACCTTC.

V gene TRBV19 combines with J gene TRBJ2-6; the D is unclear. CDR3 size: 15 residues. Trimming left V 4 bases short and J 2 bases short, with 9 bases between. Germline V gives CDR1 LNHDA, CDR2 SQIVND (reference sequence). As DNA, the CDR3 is TGTGCCAGTAGTACCCTACAACCTGGGGCCAACGTCCTGACTTTC. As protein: CASSTLQPGANVLTF. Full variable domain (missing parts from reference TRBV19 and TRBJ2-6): DGGITQSPKYLFRKEGQNVTLSCEQNLNHDAMYWYRQDPGQGLRLIYYSQIVNDFQKGDIAEGYSVSREKKESFPLTVTSAQKNPTAFYLCASSTLQPGANVLTFGAGSRLTVL.

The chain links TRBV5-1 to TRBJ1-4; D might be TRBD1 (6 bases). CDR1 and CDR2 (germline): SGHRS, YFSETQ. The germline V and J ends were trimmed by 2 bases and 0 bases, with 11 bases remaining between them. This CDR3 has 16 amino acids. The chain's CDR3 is CASSFQGSTTNEKLFF. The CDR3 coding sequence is TGCGCCAGCAGCTTTCAGGGGTCAACAACTAATGAAAAACTGTTTTTT.

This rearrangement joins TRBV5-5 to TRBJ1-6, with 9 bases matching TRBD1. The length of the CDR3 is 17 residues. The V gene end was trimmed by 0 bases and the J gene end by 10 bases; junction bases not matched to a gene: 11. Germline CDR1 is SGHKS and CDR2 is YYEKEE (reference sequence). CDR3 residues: CASSLEQGARSGSPLHF. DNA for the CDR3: TGTGCCAGCAGCTTGGAACAGGGGGCCAGAAGTGGATCACCCCTCCACTTT.

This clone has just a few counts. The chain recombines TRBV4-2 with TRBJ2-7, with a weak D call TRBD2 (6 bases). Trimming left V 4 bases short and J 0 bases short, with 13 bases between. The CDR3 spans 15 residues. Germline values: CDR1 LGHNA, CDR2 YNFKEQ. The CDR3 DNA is TGTGCCAGCAGCCGTGAACGGGGGAGCTCCTACGAGCAGTACTTC. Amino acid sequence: CASSRERGSSYEQYF.

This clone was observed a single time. The DNA for the CDR3 is TGTGCCAGCAGCTTACGTGGCCTAGCGGGGGACGAGCAGTACTTC. Its translation is CASSLRGLAGDEQYF. The chain has TRBV11-3 and TRBJ2-7, with 10 bases that match TRBD2. CDR1 and CDR2 (germline): SGHNT, YENEEA. CDR3 size: 15 residues. V gave up 2 bases and J gave up 5 bases; unmatched junction bases: 6. The entire variable domain, with the rest obtained from reference TRBV11-3 and TRBJ2-7, is as follows: EAGVVQSPRYKIIEKKQPVAFWCNPISGHNTLYWYLQNLGQGPELLIRYENEEAVDDSQLPKDRFSAERLKGVDSTLKIQPAELGDSAVYLCASSLRGLAGDEQYFGPGTRLTVT.

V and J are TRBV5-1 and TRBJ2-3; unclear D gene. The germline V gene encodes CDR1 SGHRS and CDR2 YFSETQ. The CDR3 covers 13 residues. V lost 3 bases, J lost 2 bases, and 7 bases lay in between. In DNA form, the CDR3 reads TGCGCCAGCAGCTCAACCGCCACAGATACGCAGTATTTT. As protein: CASSSTATDTQYF.

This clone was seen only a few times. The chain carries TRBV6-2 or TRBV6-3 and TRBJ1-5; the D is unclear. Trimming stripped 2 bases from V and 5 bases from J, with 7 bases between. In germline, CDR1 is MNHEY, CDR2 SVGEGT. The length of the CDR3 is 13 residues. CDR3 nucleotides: TGTGCCAGCAGTTACGGGGTTTATCAGCCCCAGCATTTT. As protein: CASSYGVYQPQHF.

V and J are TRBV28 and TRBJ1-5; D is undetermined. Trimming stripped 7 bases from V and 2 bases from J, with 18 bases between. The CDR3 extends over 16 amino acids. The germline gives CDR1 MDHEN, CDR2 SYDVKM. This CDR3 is CASIHLTPRGNQPQHF. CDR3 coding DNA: TGTGCCAGCATCCACCTCACGCCTCGGGGCAATCAGCCCCAGCATTTT.

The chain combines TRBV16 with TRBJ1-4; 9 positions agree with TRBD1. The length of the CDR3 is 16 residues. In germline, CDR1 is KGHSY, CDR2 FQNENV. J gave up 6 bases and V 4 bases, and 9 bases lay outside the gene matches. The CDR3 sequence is CASSPLDRGTDEKLFF. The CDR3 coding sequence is TGTGCCAGCAGCCCCTTGGACAGGGGCACCGATGAAAAACTGTTTTTT.

The CDR3 region is CASSLGLAVYEQYF. CDR3 DNA sequence: TGTGCCAGCAGCTTAGGACTAGCGGTCTACGAGCAGTACTTC. The rearrangement joins TRBV7-9 to TRBJ2-7; 9 bases line up with TRBD2. With 1 base clipped from V and 3 bases from J, the junction kept 1 base outside the gene matches. Germline lookup yields CDR1 SEHNR and CDR2 FQNEAQ (reference sequence). The CDR3 runs to 14 residues.

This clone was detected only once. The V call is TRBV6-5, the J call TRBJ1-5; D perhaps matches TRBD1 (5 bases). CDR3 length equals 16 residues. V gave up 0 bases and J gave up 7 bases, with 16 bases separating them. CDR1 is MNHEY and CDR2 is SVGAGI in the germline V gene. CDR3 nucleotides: TGTGCCAGCAGTTACTCCTATCAGGGAACCTTACAGCCCCAGCATTTT. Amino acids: CASSYSYQGTLQPQHF.